This TCR beta chain is from a study of T cell responses to AZD1222 COVID-19 vaccine. Judged by abundance, this clone is large. Generated by immunoSEQ multiplex PCR, the TCRdb table keeps only in-frame clones and is missing some. The sample consists of roughly 200,000 clones, almost 90% of them appearing once. The sequence derives from an adult in good health. The sequencing used peripheral blood, collected on day 0 of AZD1222 vaccination.

The CDR3 reads CASSQRTGKGYTF. CDR3 nucleotide sequence: TGTGCCAGCAGCCAACGTACAGGGAAGGGCTACACCTTC. V usage is TRBV14 and J usage is TRBJ1-2; D possibly corresponds to TRBD1 (6 bases). The CDR3 totals 13 residues. Germline V lookup: CDR1 SGHDN, CDR2 FVKESK. V was pared by 2 bases and J by 8 bases, with 12 bases between.